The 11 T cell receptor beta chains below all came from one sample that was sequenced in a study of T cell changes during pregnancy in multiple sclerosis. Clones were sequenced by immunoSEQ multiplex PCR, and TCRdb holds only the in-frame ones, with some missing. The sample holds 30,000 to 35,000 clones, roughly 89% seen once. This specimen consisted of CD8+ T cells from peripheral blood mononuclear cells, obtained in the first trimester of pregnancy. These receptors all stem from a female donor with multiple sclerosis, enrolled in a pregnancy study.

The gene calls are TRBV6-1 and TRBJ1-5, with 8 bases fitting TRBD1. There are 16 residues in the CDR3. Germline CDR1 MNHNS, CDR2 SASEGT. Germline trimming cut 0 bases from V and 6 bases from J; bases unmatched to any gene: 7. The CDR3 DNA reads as TGTGCCAGCAGTGAAGCGCAAGGACAGGGATTTCAGCCCCAGCATTTT. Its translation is CASSEAQGQGFQPQHF.

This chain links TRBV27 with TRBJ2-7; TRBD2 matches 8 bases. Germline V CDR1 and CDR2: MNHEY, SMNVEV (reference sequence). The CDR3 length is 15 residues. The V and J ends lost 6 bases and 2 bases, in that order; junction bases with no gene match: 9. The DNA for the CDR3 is TGTGCCAGCAGCTCGGGGGGGCCCCTCGCCTACGAGCAGTACTTC. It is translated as CASSSGGPLAYEQYF.

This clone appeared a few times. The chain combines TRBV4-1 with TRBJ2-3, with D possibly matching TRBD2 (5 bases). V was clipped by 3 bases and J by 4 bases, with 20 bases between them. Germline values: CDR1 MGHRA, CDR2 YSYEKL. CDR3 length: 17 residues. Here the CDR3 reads CASSQASGERFADTQYF. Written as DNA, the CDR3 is TGCGCCAGCAGCCAGGCGTCAGGTGAGCGGTTCGCAGATACGCAGTATTTT.

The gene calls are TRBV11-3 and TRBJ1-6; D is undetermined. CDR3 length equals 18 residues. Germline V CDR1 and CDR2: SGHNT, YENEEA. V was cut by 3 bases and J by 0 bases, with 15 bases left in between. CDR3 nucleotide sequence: TGTGCCAGCAGCTTTCCCCCTGGGCCGAGCTCCTATAATTCACCCCTCCACTTT. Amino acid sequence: CASSFPPGPSSYNSPLHF.

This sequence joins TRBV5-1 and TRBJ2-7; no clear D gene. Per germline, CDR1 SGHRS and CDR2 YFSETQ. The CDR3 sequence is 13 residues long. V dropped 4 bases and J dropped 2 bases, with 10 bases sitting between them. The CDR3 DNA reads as TGCGCCAGCAGCGAGGTCGCCCCCTACGAGCAGTACTTC. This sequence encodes CASSEVAPYEQYF.

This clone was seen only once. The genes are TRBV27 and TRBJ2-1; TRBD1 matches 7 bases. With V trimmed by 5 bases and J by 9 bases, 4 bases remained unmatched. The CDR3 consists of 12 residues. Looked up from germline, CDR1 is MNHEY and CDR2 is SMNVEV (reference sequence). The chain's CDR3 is CASSPRGTEQFF. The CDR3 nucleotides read TGTGCCAGCAGTCCCAGGGGGACTGAGCAGTTCTTC.

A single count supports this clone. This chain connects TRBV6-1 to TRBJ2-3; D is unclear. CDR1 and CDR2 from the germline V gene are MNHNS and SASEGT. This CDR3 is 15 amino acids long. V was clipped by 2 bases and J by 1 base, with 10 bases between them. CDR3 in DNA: TGTGCCAGCAGTGAATTGCGGCTAGGCACAGATACGCAGTATTTT. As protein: CASSELRLGTDTQYF.

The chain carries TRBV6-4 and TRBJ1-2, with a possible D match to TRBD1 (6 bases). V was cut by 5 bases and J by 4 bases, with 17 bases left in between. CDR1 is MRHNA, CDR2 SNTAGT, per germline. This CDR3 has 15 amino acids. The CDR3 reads CASSPSYREGYGYTF. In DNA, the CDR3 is TGTGCCAGCAGTCCAAGTTACAGGGAGGGCTATGGCTACACCTTC.

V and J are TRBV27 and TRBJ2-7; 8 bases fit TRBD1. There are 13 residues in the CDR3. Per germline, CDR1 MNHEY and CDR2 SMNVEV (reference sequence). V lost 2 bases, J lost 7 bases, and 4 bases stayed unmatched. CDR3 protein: CASSLNRGFEQYF. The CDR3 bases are TGTGCCAGCAGTTTAAACAGGGGGTTTGAGCAGTACTTC.

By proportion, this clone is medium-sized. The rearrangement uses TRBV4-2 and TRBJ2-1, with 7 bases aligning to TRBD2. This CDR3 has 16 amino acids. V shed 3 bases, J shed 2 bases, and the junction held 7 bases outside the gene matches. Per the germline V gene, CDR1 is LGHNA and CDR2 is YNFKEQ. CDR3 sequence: CASSQNQAGTYNEQFF. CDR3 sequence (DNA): TGTGCCAGCAGCCAGAATCAAGCGGGAACCTACAATGAGCAGTTCTTC.

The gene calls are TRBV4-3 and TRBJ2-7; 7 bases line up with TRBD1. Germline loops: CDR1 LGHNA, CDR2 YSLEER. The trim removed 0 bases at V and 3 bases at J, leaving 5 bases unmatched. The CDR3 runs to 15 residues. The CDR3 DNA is TGCGCCAGCAGCCAAGATTTTTCAGGGGGCTACGAGCAGTACTTC. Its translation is CASSQDFSGGYEQYF.